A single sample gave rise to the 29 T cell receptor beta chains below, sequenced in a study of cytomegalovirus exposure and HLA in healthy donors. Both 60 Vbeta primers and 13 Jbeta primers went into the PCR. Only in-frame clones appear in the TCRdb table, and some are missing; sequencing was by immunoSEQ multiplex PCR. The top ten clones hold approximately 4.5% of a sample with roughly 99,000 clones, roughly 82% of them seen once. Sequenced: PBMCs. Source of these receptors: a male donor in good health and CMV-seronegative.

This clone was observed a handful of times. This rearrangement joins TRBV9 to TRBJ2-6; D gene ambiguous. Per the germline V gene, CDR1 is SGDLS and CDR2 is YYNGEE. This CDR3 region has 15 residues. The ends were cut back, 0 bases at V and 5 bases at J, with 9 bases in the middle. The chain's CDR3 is CASSVAVSWANVLTF. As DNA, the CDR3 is TGTGCCAGCAGCGTAGCGGTAAGCTGGGCCAACGTCCTGACTTTC.

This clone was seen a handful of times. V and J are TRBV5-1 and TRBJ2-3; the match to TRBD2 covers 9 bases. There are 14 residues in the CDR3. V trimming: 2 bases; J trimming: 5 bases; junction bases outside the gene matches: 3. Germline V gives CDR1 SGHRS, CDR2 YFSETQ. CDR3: CASSFSGSQDTQYF. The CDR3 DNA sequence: TGCGCCAGCAGCTTTAGCGGGAGTCAAGATACGCAGTATTTT.

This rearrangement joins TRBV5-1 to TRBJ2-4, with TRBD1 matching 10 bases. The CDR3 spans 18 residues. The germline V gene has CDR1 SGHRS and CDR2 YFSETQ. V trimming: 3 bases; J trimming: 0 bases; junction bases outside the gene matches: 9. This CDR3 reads CASSYATGGSIAKNIQYF. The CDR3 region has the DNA TGCGCCAGCAGCTACGCGACAGGGGGCTCGATAGCCAAAAACATTCAGTACTTC.

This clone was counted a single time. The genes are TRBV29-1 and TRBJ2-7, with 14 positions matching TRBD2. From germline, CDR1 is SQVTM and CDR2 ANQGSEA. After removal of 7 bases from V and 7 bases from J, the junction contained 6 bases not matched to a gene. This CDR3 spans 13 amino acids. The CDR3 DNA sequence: TGCAGCGGGGGACTAGCGGGAGCGCAGGAGCAGTACTTC. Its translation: CSGGLAGAQEQYF.

This CDR3 is CASNEGNTEAFF. The DNA for the CDR3 is TGTGCCAGCAATGAGGGGAACACTGAAGCTTTCTTT. This rearrangement joins TRBV6-6 to TRBJ1-1; D is unclear. Looked up from germline, CDR1 is MNHNY and CDR2 is SVGAGI (reference sequence). The CDR3 runs to 12 residues. Trimming removed 7 bases at V and 1 base at J, with 7 bases between.

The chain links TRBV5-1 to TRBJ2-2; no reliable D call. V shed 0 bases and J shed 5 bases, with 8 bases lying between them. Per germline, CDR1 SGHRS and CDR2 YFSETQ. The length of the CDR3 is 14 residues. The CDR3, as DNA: TGCGCCAGCAGCTTGGAAACCAGGACCGGGGAGCTGTTTTTT. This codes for CASSLETRTGELFF.

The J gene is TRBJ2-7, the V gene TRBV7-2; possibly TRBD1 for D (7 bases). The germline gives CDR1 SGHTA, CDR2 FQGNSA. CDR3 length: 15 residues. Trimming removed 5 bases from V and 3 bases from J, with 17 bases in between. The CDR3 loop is CASSPPGGRFYEQYF. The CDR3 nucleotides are TGTGCCAGCAGCCCTCCAGGGGGGCGGTTCTACGAGCAGTACTTC. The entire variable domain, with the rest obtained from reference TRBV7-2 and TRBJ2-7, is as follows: GAGVSQSPSNKVTEKGKDVELRCDPISGHTALYWYRQSLGQGLEFLIYFQGNSAPDKSGLPSDRFSAERTGGSVSTLTIQRTQQEDSAVYLCASSPPGGRFYEQYFGPGTRLTVT.

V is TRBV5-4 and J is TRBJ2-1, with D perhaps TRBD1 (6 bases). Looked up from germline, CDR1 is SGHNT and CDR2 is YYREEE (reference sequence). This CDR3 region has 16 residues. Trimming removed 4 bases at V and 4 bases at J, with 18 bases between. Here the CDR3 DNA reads TGTGCCAGCAGCAAAGATACAGGGACCACATACAATGAGCAGTTCTTC. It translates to CASSKDTGTTYNEQFF.

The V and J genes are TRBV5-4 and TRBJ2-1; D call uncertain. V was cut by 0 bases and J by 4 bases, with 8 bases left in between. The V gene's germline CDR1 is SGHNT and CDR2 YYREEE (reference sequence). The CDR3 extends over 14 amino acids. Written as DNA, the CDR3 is TGTGCCAGCAGCTTGGATTTCAGGTACAATGAGCAGTTCTTC. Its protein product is CASSLDFRYNEQFF.

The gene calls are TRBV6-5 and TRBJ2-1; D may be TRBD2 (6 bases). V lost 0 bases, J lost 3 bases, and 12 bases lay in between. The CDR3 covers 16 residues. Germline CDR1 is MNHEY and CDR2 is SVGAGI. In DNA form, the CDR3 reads TGTGCCAGCAGTTACTCGATTAGCGGAAGCTACAATGAGCAGTTCTTC. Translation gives CASSYSISGSYNEQFF.

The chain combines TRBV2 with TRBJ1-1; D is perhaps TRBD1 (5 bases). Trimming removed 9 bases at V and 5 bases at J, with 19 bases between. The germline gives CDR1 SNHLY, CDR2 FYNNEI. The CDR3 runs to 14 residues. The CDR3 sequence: CASWSMEGRTEAFF. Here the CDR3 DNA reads TGTGCCAGTTGGAGCATGGAGGGGAGGACTGAAGCTTTCTTT. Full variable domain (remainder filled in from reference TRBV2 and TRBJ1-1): EPEVTQTPSHQVTQMGQEVILRCVPISNHLYFYWYRQILGQKVEFLVSFYNNEISEKSEIFDDQFSVERPDGSNFTLKIRSTKLEDSAMYFCASWSMEGRTEAFFGQGTRLTVV.

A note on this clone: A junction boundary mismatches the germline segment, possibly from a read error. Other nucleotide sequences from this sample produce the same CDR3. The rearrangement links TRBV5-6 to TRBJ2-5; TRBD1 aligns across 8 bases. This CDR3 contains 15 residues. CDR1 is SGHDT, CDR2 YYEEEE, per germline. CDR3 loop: CASSSYGQGQETQYF. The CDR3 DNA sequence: TGTGCCAGTAGCTCCTATGGACAGGGACAAGAGACCCAGTACTTC.

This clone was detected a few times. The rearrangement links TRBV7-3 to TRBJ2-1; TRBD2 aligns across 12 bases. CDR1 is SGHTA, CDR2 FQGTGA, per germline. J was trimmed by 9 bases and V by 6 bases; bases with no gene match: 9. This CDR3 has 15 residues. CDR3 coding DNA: TGTGCCAGCAGTCCCAGACTAGCGGGAGTTAGTGAGCAGTTCTTC. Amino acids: CASSPRLAGVSEQFF.

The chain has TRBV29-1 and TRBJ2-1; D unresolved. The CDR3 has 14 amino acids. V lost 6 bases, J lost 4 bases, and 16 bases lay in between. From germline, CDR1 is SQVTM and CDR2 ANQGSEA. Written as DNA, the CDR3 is TGCAGCGTCTCAGCAGGTGCGTATTACAATGAGCAGTTCTTC. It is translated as CSVSAGAYYNEQFF.

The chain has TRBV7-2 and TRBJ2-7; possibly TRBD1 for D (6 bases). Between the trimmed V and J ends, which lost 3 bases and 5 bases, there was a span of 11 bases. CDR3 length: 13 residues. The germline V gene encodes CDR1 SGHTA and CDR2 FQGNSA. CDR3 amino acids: CASSFRAGDEQYF. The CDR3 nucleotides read TGTGCCAGCAGCTTCAGGGCAGGGGACGAGCAGTACTTC.

The chain's CDR3 is CASSEYNQGGKYEQYF. The CDR3 nucleotides are TGTGCCAGCAGTGAATATAATCAGGGGGGTAAATACGAGCAGTACTTC. V usage is TRBV25-1 and J usage is TRBJ2-5, with D possibly matching TRBD1 (7 bases). The DNA end favors TRBJ2-7, so the J call may be wrong. The CDR3 contains 16 residues. Germline V lookup: CDR1 MGHDK, CDR2 SYGVNS.

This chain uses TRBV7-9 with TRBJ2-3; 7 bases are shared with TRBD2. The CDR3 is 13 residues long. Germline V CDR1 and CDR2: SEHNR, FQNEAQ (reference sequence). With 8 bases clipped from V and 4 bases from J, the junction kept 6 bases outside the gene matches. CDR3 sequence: CASWGGSADTQYF. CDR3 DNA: TGTGCCAGCTGGGGGGGATCCGCAGATACGCAGTATTTT.

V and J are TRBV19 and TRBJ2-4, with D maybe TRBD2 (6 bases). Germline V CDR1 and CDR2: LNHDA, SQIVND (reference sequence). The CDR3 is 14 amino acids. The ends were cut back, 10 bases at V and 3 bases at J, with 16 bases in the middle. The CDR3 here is CATNSGLIKNIQYF. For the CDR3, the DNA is TGTGCCACCAACTCGGGACTGATCAAAAACATTCAGTACTTC.

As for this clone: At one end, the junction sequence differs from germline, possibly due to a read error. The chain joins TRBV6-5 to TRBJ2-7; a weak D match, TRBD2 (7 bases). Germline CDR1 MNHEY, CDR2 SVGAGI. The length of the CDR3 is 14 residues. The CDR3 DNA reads TGTGCCTGCAGGATCGGGCAGGGGAGGGACGAGCAGTACTTC. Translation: CACRIGQGRDEQYF.

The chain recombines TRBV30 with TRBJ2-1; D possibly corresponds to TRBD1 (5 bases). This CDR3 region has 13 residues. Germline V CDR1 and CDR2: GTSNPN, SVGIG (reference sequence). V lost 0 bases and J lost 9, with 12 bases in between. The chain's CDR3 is CAWSVIVQGEQFF. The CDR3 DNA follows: TGTGCCTGGAGTGTAATTGTGCAGGGTGAGCAGTTCTTC.

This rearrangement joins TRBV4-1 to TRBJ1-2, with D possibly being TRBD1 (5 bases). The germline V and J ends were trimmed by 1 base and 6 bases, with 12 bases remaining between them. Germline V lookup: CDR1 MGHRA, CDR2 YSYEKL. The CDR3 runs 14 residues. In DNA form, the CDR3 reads TGCGCCAGCAGCCAAGCGCGGGGGATCGATGGCTACACCTTC. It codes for CASSQARGIDGYTF.

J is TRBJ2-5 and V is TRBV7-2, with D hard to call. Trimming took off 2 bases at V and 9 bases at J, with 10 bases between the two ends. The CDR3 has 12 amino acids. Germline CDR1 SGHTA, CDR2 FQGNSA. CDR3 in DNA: TGTGCCAGCAGCTTACTGTGGTCGGCCCAGTACTTC. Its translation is CASSLLWSAQYF. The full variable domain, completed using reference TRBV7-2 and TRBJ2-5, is GAGVSQSPSNKVTEKGKDVELRCDPISGHTALYWYRQSLGQGLEFLIYFQGNSAPDKSGLPSDRFSAERTGGSVSTLTIQRTQQEDSAVYLCASSLLWSAQYFGPGTRLLVL.

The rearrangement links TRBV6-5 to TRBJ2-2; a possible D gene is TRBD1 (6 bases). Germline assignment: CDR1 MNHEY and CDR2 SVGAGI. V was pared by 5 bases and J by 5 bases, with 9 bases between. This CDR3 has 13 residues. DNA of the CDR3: TGTGCCAGCAGTCGCACAGGGACCGGGGAGCTGTTTTTT. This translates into CASSRTGTGELFF.

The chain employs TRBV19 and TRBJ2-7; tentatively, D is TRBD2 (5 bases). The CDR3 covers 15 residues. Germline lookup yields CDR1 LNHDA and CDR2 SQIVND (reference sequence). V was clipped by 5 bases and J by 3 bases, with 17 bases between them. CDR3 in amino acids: CASSLEATVIYEQYF. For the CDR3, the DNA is TGTGCCAGTAGTTTGGAGGCTACCGTAATCTACGAGCAGTACTTC.

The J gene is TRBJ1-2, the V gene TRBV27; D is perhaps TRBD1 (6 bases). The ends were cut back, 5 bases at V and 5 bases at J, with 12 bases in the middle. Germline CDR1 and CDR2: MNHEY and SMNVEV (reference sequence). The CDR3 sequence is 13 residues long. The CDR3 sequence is CASSPRGVYGYTF. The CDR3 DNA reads TGTGCCAGCAGTCCCAGGGGTGTTTATGGCTACACCTTC.

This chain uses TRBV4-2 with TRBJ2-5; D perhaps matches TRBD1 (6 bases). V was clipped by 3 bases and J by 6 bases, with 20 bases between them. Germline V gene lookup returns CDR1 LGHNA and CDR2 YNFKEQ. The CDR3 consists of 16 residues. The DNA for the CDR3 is TGTGCCAGCAGCCACCCCGACCAGGGGTATTCGCAGACCCAGTACTTC. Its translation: CASSHPDQGYSQTQYF.

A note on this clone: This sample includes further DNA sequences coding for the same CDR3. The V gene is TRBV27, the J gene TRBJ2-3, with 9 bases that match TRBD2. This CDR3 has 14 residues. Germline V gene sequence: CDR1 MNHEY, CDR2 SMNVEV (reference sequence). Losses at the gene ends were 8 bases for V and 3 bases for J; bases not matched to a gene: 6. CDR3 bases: TGTGCCAGCTCCTTAGCGGGAGTGACAGATACGCAGTATTTT. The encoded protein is CASSLAGVTDTQYF.

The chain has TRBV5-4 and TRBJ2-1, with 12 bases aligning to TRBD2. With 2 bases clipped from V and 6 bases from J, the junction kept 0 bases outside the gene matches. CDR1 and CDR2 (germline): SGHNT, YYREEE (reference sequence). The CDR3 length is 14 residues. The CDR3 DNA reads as TGTGCCAGCAGCTTACTAGCGGGAGGCAATGAGCAGTTCTTC. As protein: CASSLLAGGNEQFF.

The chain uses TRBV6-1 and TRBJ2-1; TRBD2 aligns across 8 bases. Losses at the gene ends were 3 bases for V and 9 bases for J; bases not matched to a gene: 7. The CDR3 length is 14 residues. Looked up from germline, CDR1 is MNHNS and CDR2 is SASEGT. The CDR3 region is CASSESGRRGEQFF. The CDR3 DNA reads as TGTGCCAGCAGTGAGAGCGGGAGAAGAGGTGAGCAGTTCTTC.